Presented here are 9 T cell receptor beta chains from one specimen sequenced in a study of naive CD8 T cells in extremely preterm neonates. These TCRs' antigens remain unknown. Sequenced by immunoSEQ multiplex PCR; TCRdb stores in-frame clones only, minus some. The table has 21,000 or so clones, about 87% seen once. Study-wide points: Preterm CDR3s were shorter than older groups', with fewer N additions and less trimming.

Preterm samples came from extremely preterm deliveries at about 22-29 weeks. The source material was naive CD8+ T cells from cord blood. The receptors come from a boy who was born preterm.

DNA for the CDR3: TGTGCCAGCAGTCACCGGCAGGCCTACACCGGGGAGCTGTTTTTT. It is translated as CASSHRQAYTGELFF. V gene TRBV14 combines with J gene TRBJ2-2; D remains unclear. Between the trimmed V and J ends, which lost 6 bases and 3 bases, there was a span of 14 bases. This CDR3 has 15 residues. Germline CDR1 and CDR2: SGHDN and FVKESK.

As DNA, the CDR3 is TGTGCCAGCAGTTACGAGGACAGCTCCTACGAGCAGTACTTC. This sequence encodes CASSYEDSSYEQYF. The chain employs TRBV6-5 and TRBJ2-7; D is perhaps TRBD1 (6 bases). Germline values: CDR1 MNHEY, CDR2 SVGAGI. The V gene lost 2 bases and the J gene lost 0 bases, with 8 bases spanning the gap. The CDR3 is 14 residues long.

V is TRBV7-8 and J is TRBJ2-3; TRBD2 matches 9 bases. The V gene's germline CDR1 is SGHVS and CDR2 FQNEAQ. The CDR3 consists of 16 residues. The V segment lost 2 bases and the J segment 0 bases; nucleotides outside the gene matches: 3. This chain's CDR3 is CASSLSSGASTDTQYF. The CDR3 DNA follows: TGTGCCAGCAGCTTATCTAGCGGGGCTAGCACAGATACGCAGTATTTT.

This clone appeared a single time. The chain recombines TRBV12-5 with TRBJ1-1; D gene uncertain. CDR1 and CDR2 (germline): LGHNT, FRNRAP. V lost 1 base to trimming and J lost 2 bases, with 2 bases between them. The CDR3 loop spans 12 amino acids. In DNA form, the CDR3 reads TGTGCTAGTGGTTTGGACAACACTGAAGCTTTCTTT. As protein: CASGLDNTEAFF.

A word on this clone: The same CDR3 can be traced to other DNA sequences in this sample. The genes are TRBV19 and TRBJ1-1; D is undetermined. The V gene lost 1 base and the J gene lost 1 base, with 4 bases spanning the gap. The CDR3 contains 13 residues. The V gene's germline CDR1 is LNHDA and CDR2 SQIVND (reference sequence). The CDR3 sequence: CASSIGQNTEAFF. In DNA form, the CDR3 reads TGTGCCAGTAGTATAGGACAGAACACTGAAGCTTTCTTT.

The V and J genes are TRBV27 and TRBJ2-1; 11 positions match TRBD1. The CDR3 loop spans 15 amino acids. Unmatched junction bases numbered 0, after V lost 2 bases and J lost 3 bases. From germline, CDR1 is MNHEY and CDR2 SMNVEV (reference sequence). DNA for the CDR3: TGTGCCAGCAGTTTAGGGACAGGGGGCTACAATGAGCAGTTCTTC. Translation gives CASSLGTGGYNEQFF.

The chain couples TRBV19 to TRBJ2-7, with 7 bases matching TRBD1. With 2 bases clipped from V and 3 bases from J, the junction kept 4 bases outside the gene matches. The CDR3 covers 14 residues. From germline, CDR1 is LNHDA and CDR2 SQIVND (reference sequence). In DNA, the CDR3 is TGTGCCAGTAGTATACACAGGGGCTACTACGAGCAGTACTTC. This encodes CASSIHRGYYEQYF.

The chain uses TRBV6-5 and TRBJ2-7, with 8 bases that match TRBD2. The CDR3 length is 12 residues. The germline CDR1 and CDR2 sequences are MNHEY and SVGAGI. With 2 bases clipped from V and 6 bases from J, the junction kept 0 bases outside the gene matches. CDR3 coding DNA: TGTGCCAGCAGTTACGGGACTAGCGAGCAGTACTTC. It is translated as CASSYGTSEQYF.

V gene TRBV9 combines with J gene TRBJ2-7; 7 positions match TRBD1. The CDR3 covers 16 residues. J was trimmed by 3 bases and V by 0 bases; bases with no gene match: 9. Germline CDR1 reads SGDLS; CDR2 reads YYNGEE. CDR3 coding DNA: TGTGCCAGCAGCGTAGGACAGGGCCAATACCTCTACGAGCAGTACTTC. This translates into CASSVGQGQYLYEQYF.